These 22 T cell receptor beta chains share one sample of origin, sequenced in a study of shared clonotypes between healthy human individuals. Generated by immunoSEQ multiplex PCR, the TCRdb table keeps only in-frame clones and is missing some. This sample has about 530,000 clones, with 90% to 97% found just once. The sample comprised naive CD4+ T cells sorted from blood. Subset specified: CD45RA+ positively selected. The receptors stem from a woman aged 30 to 39 in good health.

The chain has TRBV11-2 and TRBJ1-1; D may be TRBD1 (5 bases). V was shortened by 0 bases and J by 10 bases, with 12 bases between the two germline ends. This CDR3 region has 13 residues. Germline CDR1 SGHAT, CDR2 FQNNGV. The CDR3 loop reads CASSLDGTVGAFF. The CDR3 bases are TGTGCCAGCAGCTTAGATGGGACGGTAGGAGCTTTCTTT.

Only one count was recorded for this clone. V is TRBV5-1 and J is TRBJ1-2; 9 bases align to TRBD1. Germline values: CDR1 SGHRS, CDR2 YFSETQ. The CDR3 consists of 15 residues. The junction had 8 bases not matched to a gene; V was cut back by 0 bases and J by 8 bases. The CDR3 bases are TGCGCCAGCAGCTTGGGACAGGGGGGCCCTAGCGGCTACACCTTC. Protein product: CASSLGQGGPSGYTF.

This clone was observed a single time. The V and J genes are TRBV7-9 and TRBJ2-2, with TRBD1 identical over 9 bases. The junction had 14 bases not matched to a gene; V was cut back by 2 bases and J by 4 bases. The CDR3 has 19 residues. Looked up from germline, CDR1 is SEHNR and CDR2 is FQNEAQ (reference sequence). The CDR3, as DNA: TGTGCCAGCAGCTTAAGCGGCGTAGGGACAGGGTTTGGCACCGGGGAGCTGTTTTTT. It codes for CASSLSGVGTGFGTGELFF.

This chain links TRBV5-1 with TRBJ2-1, with D unresolved. CDR1 and CDR2 from the germline V gene are SGHRS and YFSETQ. V lost 0 bases and J 1 base, leaving 5 bases between the germline ends. CDR3 length: 14 amino acids. The CDR3 DNA sequence: TGCGCCAGCAGCTTGGACGGGTCCTACAATGAGCAGTTCTTC. This sequence encodes CASSLDGSYNEQFF.

The chain has TRBV30 and TRBJ2-1, with TRBD2 matching 11 bases. The CDR3 is 16 amino acids. CDR1 and CDR2 from the germline V gene are GTSNPN and SVGIG (reference sequence). J gave up 4 bases and V 5 bases, and 10 bases lay outside the gene matches. CDR3 in amino acids: CAWRAPGTSGYNEQFF. The CDR3 DNA reads as TGTGCCTGGCGTGCGCCCGGGACTAGCGGATACAATGAGCAGTTCTTC.

The CDR3 sequence is CASSQLPGTSGRRNEQFF. CDR3 in DNA: TGTGCCAGCAGCCAACTCCCGGGGACTAGCGGGAGACGCAATGAGCAGTTCTTC. V gene TRBV4-2 combines with J gene TRBJ2-1; 14 bases map to TRBD2. Per germline, CDR1 LGHNA and CDR2 YNFKEQ. V trimming: 2 bases; J trimming: 6 bases; junction bases outside the gene matches: 9. CDR3 length: 18 amino acids.

The V and J genes are TRBV11-2 and TRBJ1-4; D is ambiguous. Germline assignment: CDR1 SGHAT and CDR2 FQNNGV. Trimming cost V 0 bases and J 7 bases, with 9 bases left between them. The length of the CDR3 is 14 residues. Written as DNA, the CDR3 is TGTGCCAGCAGCTTAGAAGGATCGGTTGAAAAACTGTTTTTT. Translation: CASSLEGSVEKLFF.

V is TRBV5-1 and J is TRBJ2-7; D uncertain. CDR3 length equals 13 residues. The germline V and J ends were trimmed by 1 base and 7 bases, with 12 bases remaining between them. From germline, CDR1 is SGHRS and CDR2 YFSETQ. This chain's CDR3 is CASSLLTSKEQYF. The CDR3 DNA reads TGCGCCAGCAGCTTGTTGACGTCTAAAGAGCAGTACTTC. The full variable domain, its missing parts supplied by reference TRBV5-1 and TRBJ2-7, is KAGVTQTPRYLIKTRGQQVTLSCSPISGHRSVSWYQQTPGQGLQFLFEYFSETQRNKGNFPGRFSGRQFSNSRSEMNVSTLELGDSALYLCASSLLTSKEQYFGPGTRLTVT.

The DNA of the CDR3 is TGTGCCAGCAGCTTAGGTCTGGGAAGGAGCAATCAGCCCCAGCATTTT. Translation gives CASSLGLGRSNQPQHF. The chain uses TRBV11-2 and TRBJ1-5; D not resolved. Germline CDR1 SGHAT, CDR2 FQNNGV. The germline V and J ends were trimmed by 1 base and 1 base, with 11 bases remaining between them. The CDR3 spans 16 residues.

This clone has a handful of counts. This chain uses TRBV4-1 with TRBJ2-7, with TRBD2 matching 8 bases. This CDR3 spans 16 amino acids. J was trimmed by 7 bases and V by 0 bases; bases with no gene match: 11. Germline CDR1 is MGHRA and CDR2 is YSYEKL. CDR3 nucleotide sequence: TGCGCCAGCAGCCAAGAGGGTCTAGCGGGTTTTTCAGAGCAGTACTTC. Translation gives CASSQEGLAGFSEQYF.

The rearrangement links TRBV5-8 to TRBJ1-2; D call uncertain. The CDR3 contains 13 residues. Trimming took 1 base from V and 2 from J, leaving 6 bases between them. Germline CDR1 and CDR2: SGHTS and YDEGEE. CDR3 coding DNA: TGTGCCAGCAGCTTGTCAGTAAACTATGGCTACACCTTC. Translating it yields CASSLSVNYGYTF.

The chain combines TRBV29-1 with TRBJ2-7; possibly TRBD1 or TRBD2 for D (5 bases each). Germline CDR1 is SQVTM and CDR2 is ANQGSEA. Between the trimmed V and J ends, which lost 0 bases and 2 bases, there was a span of 14 bases. The CDR3 has 15 residues. The CDR3 sequence: CSVEDLYQGAYEQYF. CDR3 DNA: TGCAGCGTTGAAGATCTTTATCAGGGAGCCTACGAGCAGTACTTC.

J is TRBJ1-5 and V is TRBV5-1; the D is unclear. V shed 0 bases and J shed 0 bases, with 10 bases lying between them. There are 16 residues in the CDR3. CDR1 SGHRS and CDR2 YFSETQ come from the germline V gene. The DNA of the CDR3 is TGCGCCAGCAGCTTGGCCGGGAGCTATAGCAATCAGCCCCAGCATTTT. Its protein is CASSLAGSYSNQPQHF.

The chain carries TRBV7-2 and TRBJ2-3; 7 bases agree with TRBD2. Germline V CDR1 and CDR2: SGHTA, FQGNSA. This CDR3 spans 15 amino acids. V shed 5 bases and J 3 bases; nucleotides not matched to a gene: 8. This chain's CDR3 is CASSPRGSGTDTQYF. The CDR3, as DNA: TGTGCCAGCAGCCCCCGGGGTAGCGGGACAGATACGCAGTATTTT.

The chain joins TRBV6-5 to TRBJ1-2; the match to TRBD1 covers 7 bases. The V gene's germline CDR1 is MNHEY and CDR2 SVGAGI. This CDR3 region has 13 residues. The V gene end was trimmed by 0 bases and the J gene end by 8 bases; junction bases not matched to a gene: 3. CDR3 protein: CASSYSTGRGYTF. The CDR3 DNA is TGTGCCAGCAGTTACTCGACAGGGAGAGGCTACACCTTC.

This chain connects TRBV7-9 to TRBJ2-3; no definite D call. Germline V gives CDR1 SEHNR, CDR2 FQNEAQ (reference sequence). V was pared by 1 base and J by 6 bases, with 2 bases between. The CDR3 loop spans 11 amino acids. Here the CDR3 DNA reads TGTGCCAGCAGCTTAGACGATACGCAGTATTTT. This sequence encodes CASSLDDTQYF.

This chain connects TRBV9 to TRBJ2-1, with no clear D. V lost 0 bases to trimming and J lost 6 bases, with 10 bases between them. Germline V gene sequence: CDR1 SGDLS, CDR2 YYNGEE. The CDR3 totals 14 residues. The CDR3 bases are TGTGCCAGCAGCGTAGGGCAGCCCCCCAATGAGCAGTTCTTC. Protein sequence: CASSVGQPPNEQFF.

The count of this clone is one. The chain uses TRBV6-1 and TRBJ2-5; D might be TRBD1 or TRBD2, each matching 5 bases. The germline V gene has CDR1 MNHNS and CDR2 SASEGT. The CDR3 extends over 15 amino acids. The V gene lost 2 bases and the J gene lost 5 bases, with 15 bases spanning the gap. CDR3 sequence (DNA): TGTGCCAGCAGTGAATTCGAGGGACGAGGTGAGACCCAGTACTTC. Its translation is CASSEFEGRGETQYF.

The V gene is TRBV5-6, the J gene TRBJ2-2; D may be TRBD1 (5 bases). Germline V CDR1 and CDR2: SGHDT, YYEEEE. V was clipped by 4 bases and J by 1 base, with 14 bases between them. The CDR3 length is 16 residues. The CDR3 sequence: CASSGYRRWNTGELFF. CDR3 DNA: TGTGCCAGCAGCGGTTACAGGAGATGGAACACCGGGGAGCTGTTTTTT.

This clone has only one observation. This chain connects TRBV7-9 to TRBJ2-7; D is ambiguous. V gave up 2 bases and J gave up 5 bases, with 25 bases separating them. This CDR3 has 18 amino acids. Germline-derived CDR1 and CDR2 are SEHNR and FQNEAQ (reference sequence). The CDR3 nucleotides are TGTGCCAGCAGCTTAAAAGGAAGCCGCCCCGGGCGACGGAACGAGCAGTACTTC. Amino acid sequence: CASSLKGSRPGRRNEQYF.

V usage is TRBV2 and J usage is TRBJ2-3; D not resolved. The V end was cut by 5 bases, the J end by 1 base, with 4 bases between. This CDR3 region has 12 residues. The V gene's germline CDR1 is SNHLY and CDR2 FYNNEI. CDR3 sequence (DNA): TGTGCCAGCAGTCAGGGCACAGATACGCAGTATTTT. This encodes CASSQGTDTQYF. Together with reference TRBV2 and TRBJ2-3, the CDR3 gives the full variable domain: EPEVTQTPSHQVTQMGQEVILRCVPISNHLYFYWYRQILGQKVEFLVSFYNNEISEKSEIFDDQFSVERPDGSNFTLKIRSTKLEDSAMYFCASSQGTDTQYFGPGTRLTVL.

The gene calls are TRBV5-1 and TRBJ2-2, with D perhaps matching TRBD2 (5 bases). V lost 4 bases and J 7 bases, leaving 11 bases between the germline ends. Germline CDR1 SGHRS, CDR2 YFSETQ. The CDR3 spans 13 residues. CDR3 in DNA: TGCGCCAGCAGCCTTCTAGCAGTCGGGGAGCTGTTTTTT. Protein: CASSLLAVGELFF.